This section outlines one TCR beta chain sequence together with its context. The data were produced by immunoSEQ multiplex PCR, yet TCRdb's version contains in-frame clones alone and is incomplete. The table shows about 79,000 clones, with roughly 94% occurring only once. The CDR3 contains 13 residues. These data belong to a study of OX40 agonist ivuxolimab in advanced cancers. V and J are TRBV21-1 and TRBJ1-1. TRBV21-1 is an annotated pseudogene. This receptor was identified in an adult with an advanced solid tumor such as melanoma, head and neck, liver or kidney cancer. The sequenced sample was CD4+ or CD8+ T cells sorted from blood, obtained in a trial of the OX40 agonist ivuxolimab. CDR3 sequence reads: CASSRGGYTEAFF. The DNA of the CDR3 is TGTGCCAGCAGCAGAGGGGGGTACACTGAAGCTTTCTTT.